This T cell receptor (beta chain) was found in a study of blood T cell repertoires in COVID-19. Overall study context: COVID-19 samples from acute and convalescent phases originated in the United States, Italy and Spain.

There are 17 residues in the CDR3. The germline gives CDR1 MNHEY, CDR2 SMNVEV (reference sequence). With 5 bases clipped from V and 2 bases from J, the junction kept 10 bases outside the gene matches. Profiled with immunoSEQ multiplex PCR; TCRdb holds only in-frame clones, not every one. This table holds around 140,000 clones, 80% to 85% found once. The TCR comes from a man aged 25 to 40 with COVID-19, enrolled during active disease. Sequences were obtained from peripheral blood. The J gene is TRBJ2-2, the V gene TRBV27; 8 bases are a match to TRBD2. CDR3 DNA sequence: TGTGCCAGCAGTCGATATAGCGGGGATGAAAACACCGGGGAGCTGTTTTTT. This gives the protein CASSRYSGDENTGELFF.